This entry describes one T cell receptor beta chain. This clonotype was counted a few times. It has no known antigen specificity. Base qualities are not provided; no much larger clone lies one nucleotide away. Trimming removed 5 bases from V and 8 bases from J; the gene matches leave 16 bases unexplained. Per the germline V gene (reference sequence), MNHEY is the CDR1 and SMNVEV is the CDR2. The cysteine opens and the phenylalanine closes a CDR3 of 17 amino acids. The kept DNA is CDR3 alone, 51 bases in frame from the first base. The sample belongs to a study of identical twins (dated by TCRdb to between 2015 and 2016). About the investigation overall: The study deep-sequenced TCR alpha and beta repertoires from monozygotic twins, unrelated adults of various ages and cord blood to test whether fetal clonotypes persist. Replicate twin experiments were performed at different times using different library preparation protocols to rule out contamination. Study-wide findings and limitations: Invariant T cells such as MAIT and iNKT could partly confound zero-insertion analyses, though diverse VJ usage argued against this for most clonotypes. Out-of-frame TCR alpha sharing in monozygotic twins was systematically underestimated by recombination models, whereas sharing between unrelated individuals was in agreement with the recombination models. Compared with coincidental sharing between unrelated individuals, out-of-frame TCR alpha sequences shared between twins showed an excess of sequences with low generation probability. Because the same donors could not be followed over many years, the conclusions depended on cross-sectional statistical analysis. Fewer insertions were carried by abundant cord blood beta clonotypes; a weaker similar trend was observed in young adult naive repertoires, while no such trend was observed in memory repertoires. The excess sharing between twins in beta out-of-frame sequences was weaker because fewer shared sequences reduced the signal-to-noise ratio.

Every donor in the study was a healthy Caucasian. Miltenyi CD45RO+ enrichment and human naive T-cell isolation kits were used to isolate memory (CD45RO+) and naive T cells from PBMC. Libraries came from 5' RACE. TCRdb lists the instrument as Illumina HiSeq 2000. A universal primer binding site was introduced by template switching, and a unique molecular identifier was present in the final cDNA, enabling accurate counting of TCR cDNA molecules. Specific primers in the conserved constant-segment region were used to synthesize first-strand cDNA for TCR alpha and beta chains. To control for contamination, each cDNA library was double barcoded with a SMART-Mk sample barcode plus Illumina barcodes. Two successive PCR steps introduced TruSeq adapter sequences along with Illumina sample barcodes. TCR alpha and beta cDNA libraries were sequenced on the Illumina HiSeq platform with custom primers. In the original analysis: Unique molecular identifiers were extracted from raw reads with MiGEC, and CDR3 positions were determined with MiXCR. For each individual, recombination models were inferred using an EM algorithm with the repgenHMM and IGoR tools. The analysis of shared clonotypes was done with the tcR package in R, with sharing normalized by the product of cloneset sizes. To study raw recombination without the effects of thymic and clonal selection, out-of-frame nonproductive sequences were analyzed. Clones were called with MiXCR by TCRdb after fastp trimmed the public reads at Q25, and only in-frame beta chains were retained. Each CDR3 protein gets just one entry, which takes the most common genes and DNA from the rows behind it. V and J calls and clone size were set by TCRdb, not the authors. In this sample the table shows hundreds of thousands of distinct CDR3 sequences, roughly an eighth of which occur a single time. The top ten constitute 8.8% of the sample.

Specimen: memory (CD45RO+) T cells sorted from blood. The intended sense of this specimen's cell subset or site label: CD45RO+ enriched T cells. This receptor was identified in a woman aged 18-35 years in good health. Recombination linked TRBV27 to TRBJ2-5; TRBD2 aligns with 11 central bases. Here the CDR3 is given as CASSPIQTSGVFGTQYF. The base sequence is TGTGCCAGCAGTCCCATCCAGACTAGCGGGGTCTTTGGAACCCAGTACTTC.